The 21 T cell receptor beta chains below all came from one sample that was sequenced in a study of relationships among human T cell subsets. Regulatory T cells were selected from positively selected CD4+ cells using anti-CD25 beads. TCR alpha and beta CDR3s were amplified from mRNA by semiquantitative ARM-PCR. ARM-PCR used tagged nested gene-specific primers, then communal superprimers for exponential amplification. TCRdb re-analysed the multiplex PCR reads in MiXCR, keeping a single row per CDR3 protein. The table records some 14,000 distinct CDR3 sequences, approximately 60% of them present only once. The sequenced sample was Tregs sorted from blood. The receptors stem from a middle-aged man in good health.

The table lists this clonotype with a few counts. This chain joins TRBV28 and TRBJ2-3; 12 bases map to TRBD2. CDR3 length: 17 amino acids. Germline V lookup: CDR1 MDHEN, CDR2 SYDVKM. J was trimmed by 1 base and V by 6 bases; bases with no gene match: 8. The CDR3 region has the DNA TGTGCCAGCAGAGTGCTAGCGGGAGGGCCGGGCACAGATACGCAGTATTTT. Amino acid sequence: CASRVLAGGPGTDTQYF.

This clonotype was seen only a few times. The chain couples TRBV2 to TRBJ1-1, with D perhaps matching TRBD1 (5 bases). V dropped 6 bases and J dropped 1 base, with 15 bases sitting between them. CDR1 is SNHLY, CDR2 FYNNEI, per germline. The CDR3 loop spans 15 amino acids. CDR3 protein: CASRDGRGRNTEAFF. Written as DNA, the CDR3 is TGTGCCAGCAGGGATGGACGGGGGAGGAACACTGAAGCTTTCTTT.

The chain combines TRBV11-2 with TRBJ2-5, with D possibly TRBD1 on 7 matching bases. Germline V gives CDR1 SGHAT, CDR2 FQNNGV. The V end lost 5 bases, the J end lost 6 bases, and 19 bases lay between the germline ends. The CDR3 totals 15 residues. The CDR3 nucleotides are TGTGCCAGCAGCATAACCGAGACAGGGAGGAAGACCCAGTACTTC. This gives the protein CASSITETGRKTQYF.

The chain has TRBV7-8 and TRBJ2-1; D is ambiguous. There are 13 residues in the CDR3. Germline CDR1 SGHVS, CDR2 FQNEAQ. V was pared by 4 bases and J by 7 bases, with 11 bases between. As DNA, the CDR3 is TGTGCCAGCAGCTCCCAGACTGCGAATGAGCAGTTCTTC. It yields the protein CASSSQTANEQFF.

The V call is TRBV11-2, the J call TRBJ1-2, with D unresolved. Germline V gives CDR1 SGHAT, CDR2 FQNNGV. Trimming took off 2 bases at V and 3 bases at J, with 10 bases between the two ends. The CDR3 length is 14 residues. The CDR3 nucleotides are TGTGCCAGCAGCTTACTACGGAGCGACTATGGCTACACCTTC. It codes for CASSLLRSDYGYTF.

This clonotype was seen just once. The chain recombines TRBV7-9 with TRBJ1-4; 7 bases align to TRBD1. Germline CDR1 reads SEHNR; CDR2 reads FQNEAQ (reference sequence). The CDR3 is made up of 15 amino acids. V dropped 5 bases and J dropped 8; count of bases not matched to a gene: 11. DNA of the CDR3: TGTGCCAGCAGCCCGGTACAGGGGCGTCGGGAAAAACTGTTTTTT. It specifies CASSPVQGRREKLFF.

This clonotype came up a few times. The chain links TRBV19 to TRBJ2-1, with 10 bases that match TRBD1. V shed 6 bases, J shed 2 bases, and the junction held 7 bases outside the gene matches. The CDR3 spans 16 residues. Germline-derived CDR1 and CDR2 are LNHDA and SQIVND (reference sequence). The CDR3 DNA is TGTGCCAGTAGCAAAGGGGGACAGGGGACCTACAATGAGCAGTTCTTC. It translates to CASSKGGQGTYNEQFF.

This chain joins TRBV5-8 and TRBJ2-3; 7 nucleotides line up with TRBD1. The CDR3 has 17 amino acids. CDR1 and CDR2 (germline): SGHTS, YDEGEE. The V and J ends lost 0 bases and 1 base, in that order; junction bases with no gene match: 8. Here the CDR3 reads CASSLDDRDVGTDTQYF. The CDR3 coding sequence is TGTGCCAGCAGCTTGGACGACAGGGATGTGGGCACAGATACGCAGTATTTT. The full variable domain, in which reference TRBV5-8 and TRBJ2-3 provide the parts outside the CDR3, is EAGVTQSPTHLIKTRGQQATLRCSPISGHTSVYWYQQALGLGLQFLLWYDEGEERNRGNFPPRFSGRQFPNYSSELNVNALELEDSALYLCASSLDDRDVGTDTQYFGPGTRLTVL.

This chain connects TRBV20-1 to TRBJ2-3, with D possibly being TRBD1 (6 bases). The CDR3 consists of 13 residues. CDR1 is DFQATT, CDR2 SNEGSKA, per germline (reference sequence). V was cut by 6 bases and J by 3 bases, with 13 bases left in between. The CDR3 here is CSAISGQTDTQYF. The CDR3 DNA follows: TGCAGTGCCATTTCCGGACAGACAGATACGCAGTATTTT.

V and J are TRBV28 and TRBJ2-1; perhaps TRBD2 as D (5 bases). The CDR3 is made up of 13 amino acids. Trimming cost V 5 bases and J 8 bases, with 13 bases left between them. Germline-derived CDR1 and CDR2 are MDHEN and SYDVKM. CDR3 bases: TGTGCCAGCAGTGTAGGCCGGGAAGATGAGCAGTTCTTC. This codes for CASSVGREDEQFF. The whole variable domain, remainder taken from reference TRBV28 and TRBJ2-1, is DVKVTQSSRYLVKRTGEKVFLECVQDMDHENMFWYRQDPGLGLRLIYFSYDVKMKEKGDIPEGYSVSREKKERFSLILESASTNQTSMYLCASSVGREDEQFFGPGTRLTVL.

The gene calls are TRBV10-2 and TRBJ2-7; TRBD2 matches 9 bases. V lost 3 bases and J lost 0; bases outside the gene matches: 3. From germline, CDR1 is WSHSY and CDR2 SAAADI. The CDR3 loop spans 15 amino acids. The CDR3 reads CASSDSGGNSYEQYF. DNA for the CDR3: TGCGCCAGCAGTGATAGCGGGGGAAACTCCTACGAGCAGTACTTC.

This chain joins TRBV20-1 and TRBJ2-5; 8 bases fit TRBD2. J gave up 1 base and V 3 bases, and 7 bases lay outside the gene matches. The CDR3 covers 15 residues. Germline CDR1 and CDR2: DFQATT and SNEGSKA (reference sequence). The CDR3 here is CSASISGGSQETQYF. DNA for the CDR3: TGCAGTGCTAGCATATCGGGAGGGTCCCAAGAGACCCAGTACTTC.

The chain has TRBV4-1 and TRBJ2-1, with 8 bases that match TRBD1. This CDR3 has 15 residues. V trimming: 1 base; J trimming: 8 bases; junction bases outside the gene matches: 7. CDR1 and CDR2 (germline): MGHRA, YSYEKL. The CDR3 loop is CASSQGSGGVDEQFF. CDR3 DNA sequence: TGCGCCAGCAGCCAAGGTTCAGGGGGCGTGGATGAGCAGTTCTTC.

V and J are TRBV2 and TRBJ2-7; perhaps TRBD1 as D (6 bases). This CDR3 has 13 amino acids. From germline, CDR1 is SNHLY and CDR2 FYNNEI. Trimming pared 7 bases from V and 3 bases from J, leaving 13 bases between. The CDR3 reads CASNDRRNYEQYF. The CDR3 DNA reads TGTGCCAGCAACGACAGGCGTAACTACGAGCAGTACTTC.

The genes are TRBV11-2 and TRBJ2-3; D not certain. Germline CDR1 SGHAT, CDR2 FQNNGV. Trimming stripped 0 bases from V and 1 base from J, with 8 bases between. The CDR3 covers 15 residues. CDR3 loop: CASSLDLVGTDTQYF. For the CDR3, the DNA is TGTGCCAGCAGCTTAGATCTCGTCGGCACAGATACGCAGTATTTT. Full variable domain (remainder filled in from reference TRBV11-2 and TRBJ2-3): EAGVAQSPRYKIIEKRQSVAFWCNPISGHATLYWYQQILGQGPKLLIQFQNNGVVDDSQLPKDRFSAERLKGVDSTLKIQPAKLEDSAVYLCASSLDLVGTDTQYFGPGTRLTVL.

The chain uses TRBV12-3 or TRBV12-4 and TRBJ2-3, with D uncertain. V was shortened by 8 bases and J by 5 bases, with 14 bases between the two germline ends. The CDR3 loop spans 13 amino acids. CDR3 in DNA: TGTGCCAGCGCGGCTAGTAGGAAAGATACGCAGTATTTT. It specifies CASAASRKDTQYF.

This clonotype showed up just a few times. The V and J genes are TRBV6-6 and TRBJ2-5; possibly TRBD1 for D (6 bases). Trimming pared 6 bases from V and 2 bases from J, leaving 10 bases between. The CDR3 covers 13 residues. Germline loops: CDR1 MNHNY, CDR2 SVGAGI (reference sequence). This chain's CDR3 is CASSAGQQETQYF. Written as DNA, the CDR3 is TGTGCCAGCAGCGCCGGACAGCAAGAGACCCAGTACTTC.

This clonotype was counted a single time. The V call is TRBV27, the J call TRBJ2-4; unclear D gene. V lost 6 bases, J lost 5 bases, and 11 bases lay in between. Germline values: CDR1 MNHEY, CDR2 SMNVEV (reference sequence). CDR3 length: 13 residues. The CDR3 loop reads CASSRKPQNIQYF. CDR3 in DNA: TGTGCCAGCAGCCGAAAGCCCCAAAACATTCAGTACTTC.

This chain joins TRBV10-3 and TRBJ2-7; TRBD1 aligns across 9 bases. This CDR3 contains 13 residues. The V gene end was trimmed by 7 bases and the J gene end by 4 bases; junction bases not matched to a gene: 5. CDR1 and CDR2 (germline): ENHRY, SYGVKD. The CDR3 DNA reads as TGTGCCATCAACCGGGACAGGGTATACGAGCAGTACTTC. It codes for CAINRDRVYEQYF.

Only a few counts were recorded for this clonotype. The rearrangement links TRBV20-1 to TRBJ1-5; 10 nucleotides align to TRBD1. The trim removed 5 bases at V and 5 bases at J, leaving 12 bases unmatched. Germline CDR1 reads DFQATT; CDR2 reads SNEGSKA (reference sequence). CDR3 length: 16 residues. The CDR3 DNA reads TGCAGTGCTTTCACCTGGGACAGGGGAGTCGATCAGCCCCAGCATTTT. It translates to CSAFTWDRGVDQPQHF.

The V call is TRBV7-9, the J call TRBJ2-1, with TRBD2 matching over 9 bases. There are 15 residues in the CDR3. Trimming took 5 bases from V and 6 from J; bases not matched to a gene: 8. CDR1 SEHNR and CDR2 FQNEAQ come from the germline V gene (reference sequence). This chain's CDR3 is CASSPPWREGNEQFF. For the CDR3, the DNA is TGTGCCAGCAGCCCGCCCTGGCGGGAGGGCAATGAGCAGTTCTTC.